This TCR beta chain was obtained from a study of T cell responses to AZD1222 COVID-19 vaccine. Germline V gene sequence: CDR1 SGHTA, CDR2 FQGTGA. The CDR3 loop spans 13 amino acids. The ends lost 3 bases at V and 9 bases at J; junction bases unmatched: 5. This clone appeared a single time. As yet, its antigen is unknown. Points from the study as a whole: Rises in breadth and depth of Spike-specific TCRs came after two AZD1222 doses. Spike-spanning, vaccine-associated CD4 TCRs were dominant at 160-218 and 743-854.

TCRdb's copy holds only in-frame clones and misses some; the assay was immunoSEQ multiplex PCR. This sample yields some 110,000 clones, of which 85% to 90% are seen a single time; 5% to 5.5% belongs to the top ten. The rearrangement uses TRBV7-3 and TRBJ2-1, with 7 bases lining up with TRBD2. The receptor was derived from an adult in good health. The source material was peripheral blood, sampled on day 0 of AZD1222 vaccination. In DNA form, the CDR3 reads TGTGCCAGCAGCTTGGGCGGGAGTGGTGAGCAGTTCTTC. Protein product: CASSLGGSGEQFF. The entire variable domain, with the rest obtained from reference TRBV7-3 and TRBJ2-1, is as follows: GAGVSQTPSNKVTEKGKYVELRCDPISGHTALYWYRQSLGQGPEFLIYFQGTGAADDSGLPNDRFFAVRPEGSVSTLKIQRTERGDSAVYLCASSLGGSGEQFFGPGTRLTVL.